The 2 T cell receptor beta chains below were found in one sample sequenced in a study of graft-versus-host responses after intestinal transplantation. These receptors have no identified antigens. Assay: immunoSEQ multiplex PCR; the TCRdb copy retains only in-frame clones and omits some. The table records almost 85,000 clones, around 92% of them present only once. The specimen comprised unstimulated CD4+ T cells sorted from spleen or lymph node cells, sampled before intestinal transplant. Receptors were obtained from a human donor who received an intestinal transplant.

The J gene is TRBJ1-1, the V gene TRBV30; weak D call: TRBD1 (5 bases). The CDR3 contains 12 residues. CDR1 and CDR2 (germline): GTSNPN, SVGIG (reference sequence). With 3 bases removed from V and 9 bases from J, the gap between germline ends came to 14 bases. The CDR3, as DNA: TGTGCCTGGAGGGACGTACTGGACAAAGCTTTCTTT. Protein: CAWRDVLDKAFF.

V is TRBV7-9 and J is TRBJ2-5; TRBD2 agrees at 8 bases. This CDR3 contains 15 residues. CDR1 and CDR2 from the germline V gene are SEHNR and FQNEAQ (reference sequence). Germline trimming cut 1 base from V and 4 bases from J; bases unmatched to any gene: 5. The CDR3: CASSLVQAGVETQYF. CDR3 bases: TGTGCCAGCAGCTTAGTTCAAGCGGGGGTAGAGACCCAGTACTTC.